This TCR beta chain was obtained from a study of T cells after yellow fever vaccination. The V end was cut by 5 bases, the J end by 1 base, with 8 bases between. From germline, CDR1 is SEHNR and CDR2 FQNEAQ (reference sequence). This CDR3 comprises 13 residues. From the 5' RACE reads, TCRdb called clonotypes with MiXCR, one entry per CDR3 protein. The profile shows 300,000 to 400,000 distinct CDR3 sequences, 3% to 4.5% of them singletons. This TCR derives from a man aged 18 to 30 who received the YFV17D yellow fever vaccine. The chain couples TRBV7-9 to TRBJ2-5; tentative D call: TRBD1 (5 bases). The material sequenced was PBMCs, taken 5 days after the yellow fever booster vaccination. The CDR3 loop is CASSGAVQETQYF. The CDR3 coding sequence is TGTGCCAGCAGCGGGGCAGTCCAAGAGACCCAGTACTTC.